This T cell receptor (beta chain) was identified in a study of T cells in Graves' hyperthyroidism and ophthalmopathy. Study as a whole: Upon initial diagnosis and before any treatment, peripheral blood was collected. The study, taken as a whole, reports: In the blood, most expanded thyroid clonotypes above 0.001 appeared as well.

Comments on this clonotype: Its target is unknown.

Not enrolled were patients with uncontrolled infection, other autoimmune disease, pregnancy or lactation. Template material for amplifying TCR beta CDR3 regions consisted of RNA transcripts. TCR CDR3 regions were first amplified by RT-PCR with HTBI primers. Via MiXCR, TCRdb re-called the multiplex PCR reads, giving one row per CDR3 protein. Seen here are about 410,000 distinct CDR3 sequences, roughly 14% observed once, and the top ten hold approximately 13%. Input material: blood. The source is a man aged 18 to 35 with Graves' ophthalmopathy.

The CDR3 nucleotides read TGCGCCAGCAGCGGGGCGGCGGGAGAGGCGGCCGAGCAGTACTTC. The encoded protein is CASSGAAGEAAEQYF. The chain recombines TRBV10-1 with TRBJ2-7; 7 nucleotides align to TRBD2. Germline loops: CDR1 WNHNN, CDR2 SYGVQD (reference sequence). V was clipped by 6 bases and J by 6 bases; unmatched bases: 14. The CDR3 spans 15 residues.